This paragraph reports one T cell receptor beta chain. Per the original data handling: Scientists estimated how many nucleated cells there were by amplifying reference gene primers. Here immunoSEQ multiplex PCR was the method, and the copy in TCRdb shows in-frame clones only, minus some. V and J calls plus clone size are reproduced from that table; the DNA served to infer D and trimming. The sample has roughly 420,000 clones; around 87% are singletons. This sample is drawn from a study of blood T cell repertoires in COVID-19. Across the study: The cDNA or gDNA used as material had been derived from T cells, B-cell-depleted T cells, or PBMCs.

Looked up from germline, CDR1 is LNHNV and CDR2 is YYDKDF (reference sequence). The V and J ends lost 3 bases and 9 bases respectively, with 6 bases between them. The CDR3 spans 12 residues. Participants spanned ages about 18 to 95 years and resided in 20 to 30 US areas. Material for sequencing was PBMCs or T cells enriched from blood (not recorded which). V and J are TRBV15 and TRBJ1-6, with D possibly TRBD1 on 5 matching bases. The clonotype originates from a woman in her 30s with acute COVID-19. This CDR3 reads CATSRTASPLHF. CDR3 nucleotides: TGTGCCACCAGCAGGACAGCTTCACCCCTCCACTTT. The variable domain in full, completed from reference TRBV15 and TRBJ1-6, reads DAMVIQNPRYQVTQFGKPVTLSCSQTLNHNVMYWYQQKSSQAPKLLFHYYDKDFNNEADTPDNFQSRRPNTSFCFLDIRSPGLGDTAMYLCATSRTASPLHFGNGTRLTVT.